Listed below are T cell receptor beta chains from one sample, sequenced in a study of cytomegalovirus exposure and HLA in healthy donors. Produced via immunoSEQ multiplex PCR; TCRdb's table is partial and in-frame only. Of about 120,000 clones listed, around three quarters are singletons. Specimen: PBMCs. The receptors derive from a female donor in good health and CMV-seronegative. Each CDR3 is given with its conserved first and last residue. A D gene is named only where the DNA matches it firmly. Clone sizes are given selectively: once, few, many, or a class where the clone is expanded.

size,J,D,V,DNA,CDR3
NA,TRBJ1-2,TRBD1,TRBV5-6,TGTGCCAGCAGCTTAGTCACTAGGGGGCATGGCTACACCTTC,CASSLVTRGHGYTF
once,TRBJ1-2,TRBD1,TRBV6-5,TGTGCCAGCAGTTACTCGTACAGGGGGCGAAACTATGGCTACACCTTC,CASSYSYRGRNYGYTF
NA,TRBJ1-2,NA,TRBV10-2,TGCGCCAGCATGAAGACAGTTTTGTATGGCTACACCTTC,CASMKTVLYGYTF
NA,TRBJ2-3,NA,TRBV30,TGTGCCTGGAGTAAAGGGTTCCGGAGGGCTCGCACAGATACGCAGTATTTT,CAWSKGFRRARTDTQYF
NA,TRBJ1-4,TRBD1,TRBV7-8,TGTGCCAGCAGCCCCCGACAGGGGGCGCTTGAAAAACTGTTTTTT,CASSPRQGALEKLFF
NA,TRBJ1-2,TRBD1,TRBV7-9,TGTGCCAGCAGCTTCGGGACAGTTGGCTACACCTTC,CASSFGTVGYTF
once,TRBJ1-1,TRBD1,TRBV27,TGTGCCAGCAGTCTGACAGGGCTGGGGACTGAAGCTTTCTTT,CASSLTGLGTEAFF
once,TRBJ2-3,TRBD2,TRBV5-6,TGTGCCAGCAGACCAACTAGCGTCAGACCAGATACGCAGTATTTT,CASRPTSVRPDTQYF
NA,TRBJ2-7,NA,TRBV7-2,TGTGCCAGCAGCTTAGCTGAGGGAAAGGGCTACGAGCAGTACTTC,CASSLAEGKGYEQYF
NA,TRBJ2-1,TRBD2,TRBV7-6,TGTGCCAGCAGCAGTAGCGGGGGGCCCTACAATGAGCAGTTCTTC,CASSSSGGPYNEQFF
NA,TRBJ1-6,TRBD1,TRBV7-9,TGTGCCAGCAGCTCGACAGGGGGAGGTGGTAATTCACCCCTCCACTTT,CASSSTGGGGNSPLHF
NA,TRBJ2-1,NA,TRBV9,TGTGCCAGCAGCGTGAGCAGGGTTCCTTACAATGAGCAGTTCTTC,CASSVSRVPYNEQFF